Presented here are 10 T cell receptor beta chains from one specimen sequenced in a study of neurological immune-mediated disorders. TCRdb recomputed calls from the 5' RACE reads with MiXCR, one row per CDR3 protein. The sample shows some 65,000 distinct CDR3 sequences, more than 3.5% of them seen only once. Source material: PBMCs. The receptors were sampled from a man aged 45-60 years with multiple sclerosis.

This clonotype was detected many times. The genes are TRBV20-1 and TRBJ1-4; D is perhaps TRBD1 (6 bases). The germline V and J ends were trimmed by 6 bases and 4 bases, with 15 bases remaining between them. CDR3 length: 14 amino acids. In germline, CDR1 is DFQATT, CDR2 SNEGSKA (reference sequence). In nucleotides, the CDR3 is TGCAGTGCCGCCAGGACAGCGGGTAATGAAAAACTGTTTTTT. Protein sequence: CSAARTAGNEKLFF.

The chain recombines TRBV18 with TRBJ1-2; D is perhaps TRBD1 (6 bases). The length of the CDR3 is 14 residues. V lost 4 bases to trimming and J lost 3 bases, with 12 bases between them. Per germline, CDR1 KGHSH and CDR2 LQKENI. The DNA of the CDR3 is TGTGCCAGCTCACTCACGGCAGGGGACTATGGCTACACCTTC. As protein: CASSLTAGDYGYTF.

The sample holds many counts of this clonotype. This rearrangement joins TRBV7-2 to TRBJ2-5, with D possibly being TRBD1 (7 bases). Trimming pared 5 bases from V and 10 bases from J, leaving 11 bases between. Germline loops: CDR1 SGHTA, CDR2 FQGNSA. The CDR3 is 11 amino acids. The CDR3 nucleotides are TGTGCCAGCAGCACCCAGGGGGGCCAGTACTTC. This encodes CASSTQGGQYF.

This clonotype was detected many times. The rearrangement joins TRBV5-1 to TRBJ1-2, with no clear D. This CDR3 is built from 14 residues. The V and J ends lost 0 bases and 5 bases respectively, with 11 bases between them. Germline V gene sequence: CDR1 SGHRS, CDR2 YFSETQ. The CDR3 spells CASSLAGNVYGYTF. CDR3 DNA sequence: TGCGCCAGCAGCTTGGCCGGAAACGTTTATGGCTACACCTTC.

The chain recombines TRBV12-3 or TRBV12-4 with TRBJ1-2; TRBD1 matches at 8 bases. V shed 7 bases and J 9 bases; nucleotides not matched to a gene: 10. The CDR3 totals 13 residues. CDR3 protein: CASNSPGGSSYTF. CDR3 DNA: TGTGCCAGCAATAGTCCAGGGGGCTCTAGCTACACCTTC.

This clonotype was observed many times. The chain employs TRBV6-6 and TRBJ2-5, with 9 bases lining up with TRBD1. CDR3 length: 13 amino acids. CDR1 MNHNY and CDR2 SVGAGI come from the germline V gene (reference sequence). Trimming took 10 bases from V and 6 from J; bases not matched to a gene: 9. The CDR3 region is CATLTGQGKTQYF. CDR3 coding DNA: TGTGCCACCCTAACGGGACAGGGAAAGACCCAGTACTTC.

This clonotype was seen a few times. The gene calls are TRBV7-9 and TRBJ2-1, with a possible D match to TRBD2 (5 bases). Per germline, CDR1 SEHNR and CDR2 FQNEAQ (reference sequence). The length of the CDR3 is 17 residues. Trimming stripped 7 bases from V and 3 bases from J, with 22 bases between. CDR3: CASTTNVGERIYNEQFF. CDR3 nucleotide sequence: TGTGCCAGCACTACTAATGTTGGGGAGAGGATCTACAATGAGCAGTTCTTC.

This clonotype was found many times. For the CDR3, the DNA is TGCGCCAGCAGCCAAGATCGTACTCAGCCCCAGCATTTT. This encodes CASSQDRTQPQHF. The V gene is TRBV4-3, the J gene TRBJ1-5; D unclear. The V end was cut by 0 bases, the J end by 6 bases, with 6 bases between. From germline, CDR1 is LGHNA and CDR2 YSLEER. This CDR3 is built from 13 residues.

This clonotype was counted many times. This sequence joins TRBV6-5 and TRBJ1-1, with TRBD1 matching 7 bases. J was trimmed by 3 bases and V by 6 bases; bases with no gene match: 7. There are 14 residues in the CDR3. Germline lookup yields CDR1 MNHEY and CDR2 SVGAGI. The DNA for the CDR3 is TGTGCCAGCAGCCACAGGGGAAGGGACACTGAAGCTTTCTTT. Translated, it gives CASSHRGRDTEAFF.

Many counts were recorded for this clonotype. The J gene is TRBJ1-1, the V gene TRBV18; D not resolved. Trimming shortened V by 2 bases and J by 3 bases, and 7 bases separated the two germline ends. CDR3 length: 13 amino acids. Germline CDR1 is KGHSH and CDR2 is LQKENI. The CDR3 here is CASSPRLDTEAFF. CDR3 DNA sequence: TGTGCCAGCTCACCAAGGTTGGACACTGAAGCTTTCTTT.